A selection of T cell receptor beta chains follows, all from one sample in a study of cytomegalovirus exposure and HLA in healthy donors. The protocol was immunoSEQ multiplex PCR, while the TCRdb copy is restricted to in-frame clones and leaves out a portion. The sample lists tens of thousands of clones, roughly three quarters seen once, with around 25% in the top ten. The sequenced sample consisted of PBMCs. The receptors were gathered from a woman in her forties or fifties in good health and CMV-seropositive. CDR3s include the opening cysteine and the closing phenylalanine or tryptophan. Expanded clones are given a class, and other clones once, few, many or no size at all.

>NA|TRBV7-9
CASSLEALDTQYF
>NA|TRBV7-3
CASRATGVTGELFF
>NA|TRBV27
CASSWAGGPGNEQFF
>once|TRBV11-1
CASSLGGDPNEQFF
>few|TRBV13
CASTPGGLYNEQFF
>NA|TRBV5-6
CASSFIQVDSYEQYF
>NA|TRBV7-3
CASSFTVNTEAFF
>NA|TRBV10-3
CAITRDADTEAFF
>NA|TRBV7-8
CASSPRTSGVGYNEQFF
>NA|TRBV29-1
CSGRGPGTDTQYF
>few|TRBV6-6
CASGDRGPEAFF
>NA|TRBV7-9
CASSLDLGQGNSPLHF
>NA|TRBV19
CASSIGTSAITDTQYF
>NA|TRBV9
CASSVAVDRVTGELFF
>NA|TRBV4-2
CASSQGQGDNYGYTF
>NA|TRBV5-1
CASSLSGSSYNEQFF
>once|TRBV18
CASSPDRGYGYTF
>NA|TRBV10-1
CASSPPGTGELFF
>NA|TRBV6-5
CASTGRGNTIYF
>few|TRBV7-6
CASSLNPGPNEQYF
>NA|TRBV9
CASSATGGEEPQHF
>NA|TRBV19
CASSMAEETQYF
>medium-sized|TRBV6-5
CASSKDINPKNIQYF
>NA|TRBV10-3
CAIRPDPGTGAGYGYTF
>NA|TRBV11-3
CASSAWGTSGQETQYF
>NA|TRBV29-1
CSVRGYPNTGELFF
>NA|TRBV19
CASSVWGVGGSSGNTIYF
>NA|TRBV6-5
CASSYRYWANSPLHF
>once|TRBV4-1
CASSQEWGQGGYGYTF
>NA|TRBV7-8
CASSTGQGTQYF
>NA|TRBV12-5
CASGYDWDTEAFF
>NA|TRBV10-1
CASSPLAGGHGTQYF
>NA|TRBV2
CASNKGGRTGLTNEKLFF
>NA|TRBV29-1
CSVEGWVRKDMNTEAFF
>NA|TRBV9
CASSVLEQGGNEQFF
>NA|TRBV7-9
CASSPGRGNTEAFF
>NA|TRBV9
CASSAQGNYGYTF
>once|TRBV4-2
CASSQSFTGQVGWKSDTQYF
>NA|TRBV28
CASRGQGAYGYTF
>NA|TRBV5-1
CASSSGVGEEPGNTIYF
>NA|TRBV18
CASSPSPTHVYGYTF
>NA|TRBV5-1
CASTRGRASGNTIYF
>NA|TRBV7-6
CASSRLGSDNEQFF
>few|TRBV7-9
CASRFGTGVHGYTF
>NA|TRBV5-4
CASSLEGTDTQYF
>NA|TRBV7-3
CASSTSGGATTDTQYF
>few|TRBV6-1
CAILPRGGSVTEAFF
>NA|TRBV7-9
CSSSLGGQGAGNEQFF
>NA|TRBV6-1
CASSRTPDTEAFF
>NA|TRBV18
CASSPDRAYEQYF
>NA|TRBV14
CASSQGVLAVYNEQFF
>NA|TRBV7-8
CASSSWPGEGTEAFF
>NA|TRBV7-9
CASSTPQGFTNEKLFF
>NA|TRBV9
CASGQGLGYGYTF